These T cell receptor beta chains were read from a single sample in a study of graft-versus-host responses after intestinal transplantation. Here immunoSEQ multiplex PCR was the method, and the copy in TCRdb shows in-frame clones only, minus some. Of about 98,000 clones listed, approximately 85% are singletons. The sequenced sample was PBMCs, obtained 255 days after intestinal transplant. These receptors were obtained from a human patient who received an intestinal transplant, so some T cells may come from the graft donor. Each CDR3 is given with its conserved first and last residue. D genes are given only for firm matches. Size tells how often a clone was seen (once, few, many) or the class of an expanded clone, and some rows leave it out.

CDR3nt,CDR3aa,abundance,d_gene,j_gene,v_gene
TGTGCCAGCAGGGGACTAGCGGGAGGGAAGACCCAGTACTTC,CASRGLAGGKTQYF,.,TRBD2,TRBJ2-5,TRBV2
TGTGCCAGCTCCCGCCTAGGGCCAACTAATGAAAAACTGTTTTTT,CASSRLGPTNEKLFF,.,.,TRBJ1-4,TRBV2
TGTGCCAGCAGCTTAGGAGCTACCGGGGCCAACGTCCTGACTTTC,CASSLGATGANVLTF,.,.,TRBJ2-6,TRBV7-6
TGTGCCAGCAGTGCCCGACACGATTCACCCCTCCACTTT,CASSARHDSPLHF,.,.,TRBJ1-6,TRBV6-1
TGTGCCACCAGCAGAGACGAGGACGGTCCATGGGGTGGCTACACCTTC,CATSRDEDGPWGGYTF,.,.,TRBJ1-2,TRBV15
TGTGCCAGCAGGGTAATGGGGGACCGGGAGCTGTTTTTT,CASRVMGDRELFF,.,.,TRBJ2-2,TRBV4-2
TGTGCCAGCAGCTTGAAGGCTACAGGGAGGCCCTACGAGCAGTACTTC,CASSLKATGRPYEQYF,.,.,TRBJ2-7,TRBV5-4
TGTGCCAGCGCGGGGCGGGGGAACACTGAAGCTTTCTTT,CASAGRGNTEAFF,few,.,TRBJ1-1,TRBV6-6
TGTGCCAGCAGTGAATATGGAGGGTTGAATGGCTACACCTTC,CASSEYGGLNGYTF,.,.,TRBJ1-2,TRBV6-5
TGCGCCAGCAGTCCCAGCGGGACTAAAGGCTACACCTTC,CASSPSGTKGYTF,few,.,TRBJ1-2,TRBV10-2
TGTGCCAGCAGTGTGACAAGGGACAGACTAACGAACACCGGGGAGCTGTTTTTT,CASSVTRDRLTNTGELFF,.,TRBD1,TRBJ2-2,TRBV28
TGCGCCAGCAGCTTGTACGGGGTTAGCACAGATACGCAGTATTTT,CASSLYGVSTDTQYF,.,.,TRBJ2-3,TRBV5-1
TGCGCCAGCAGAGTAGCTTCCGAGACCCAGTACTTC,CASRVASETQYF,.,.,TRBJ2-5,TRBV5-1
TGTGCCAGCAGTTACCCAGGGGGAGGGGGCTACGAGCAGTACTTC,CASSYPGGGGYEQYF,.,.,TRBJ2-7,TRBV6-6
TGTGCCAGCAGTTTCATTAACAGGGGGCGGGGGCAAGAGACCCAGTACTTC,CASSFINRGRGQETQYF,.,TRBD1,TRBJ2-5,TRBV27
TGTGCCAGCACCGGGTCTATCTATAATTCACCCCTCCACTTT,CASTGSIYNSPLHF,few,.,TRBJ1-6,TRBV6-5
TGTGCCAGCAGTGACGTCCGGGCGGGAGCAGATACGCAGTATTTT,CASSDVRAGADTQYF,.,TRBD2,TRBJ2-3,TRBV6-4
TGTGCCACCAACCGCGGGGGGGCAGATACGCAGTATTTT,CATNRGGADTQYF,once,TRBD2,TRBJ2-3,TRBV15
TGTGCCAGCAGTTTAAAACAGGGGGCGCGTCAAATAGGACAGCCCCAGCATTTT,CASSLKQGARQIGQPQHF,.,TRBD1,TRBJ1-5,TRBV27
TGTGCCAGCAGTTTATCCGGCGCCGGGGAGACCCAGTACTTC,CASSLSGAGETQYF,.,.,TRBJ2-5,TRBV28
TGTGCCAGCAGTTTAGAGGGCGGGAGGGTAACCTACGAGCAGTACTTC,CASSLEGGRVTYEQYF,.,TRBD2,TRBJ2-7,TRBV28
TGTGCCAGCAGCTTAGCTTTTGGGGTAAACACCGGGGAGCTGTTTTTT,CASSLAFGVNTGELFF,.,.,TRBJ2-2,TRBV11-2
TGTGCCAGCAGCTTAGGGAGGGTCTACGAGCAGTACTTC,CASSLGRVYEQYF,.,.,TRBJ2-7,TRBV7-8
TGTGCCAGCAGTTTATATGGGAACAATGAGCAGTTCTTC,CASSLYGNNEQFF,.,.,TRBJ2-1,TRBV28
TGTGCCAGTAGTATAAGGGCAGGGGGCCTAGATCAGCCCCAGCATTTT,CASSIRAGGLDQPQHF,once,TRBD1,TRBJ1-5,TRBV19
TGTGCCAGCAGTGGCAAGACAGCGGGTTGGAATGAGCAGTTCTTC,CASSGKTAGWNEQFF,.,.,TRBJ2-1,TRBV6-1
TGTGCCAGCAGTTTACGGGACAGGGACTACAATGAGCAGTTCTTC,CASSLRDRDYNEQFF,.,TRBD1,TRBJ2-1,TRBV28
TGTGCCAGCAGTAGCGGAGGGGGCTTTAATGAGCAGTTCTTC,CASSSGGGFNEQFF,.,.,TRBJ2-1,TRBV27
TGTGCCACCAGCAGAGTGGGGGGCTGGAATTCACCCCTCCACTTT,CATSRVGGWNSPLHF,.,.,TRBJ1-6,TRBV15
TGTGCCAGCAGTTACTCTTCGTACGAGCAGTACTTC,CASSYSSYEQYF,.,.,TRBJ2-7,TRBV6-6
TGTGCCAGCAGTGTATACAGGGGGCCTGGAAACACCATATATTTT,CASSVYRGPGNTIYF,.,TRBD1,TRBJ1-3,TRBV28
TGTGCCAGCAGCTTAATCCAGGACGCTGGGGCCAACGTCCTGACTTTC,CASSLIQDAGANVLTF,.,.,TRBJ2-6,TRBV7-6
TGTGCCAGCAGCCCCCAGGAGGGCCAGCGTTCCTGGAGTGAAAAACTGTTTTTT,CASSPQEGQRSWSEKLFF,.,.,TRBJ1-4,TRBV7-3
TGTGCCAGCAGTTCCCCTACCACGGGGACCGGGGAGCTGTTTTTT,CASSSPTTGTGELFF,.,.,TRBJ2-2,TRBV6-5
TGTGCCAGCAGATACCGGGACAAGAATGAAAAACTGTTTTTT,CASRYRDKNEKLFF,.,.,TRBJ1-4,TRBV6-5
TGTGCCACCTATGCCGGGACCAATACCTACGAGCAGTACTTC,CATYAGTNTYEQYF,.,.,TRBJ2-7,TRBV10-3
TGTGCCAGCAGTTTAGGTGGGGGTGGCTATGGCTACACCTTC,CASSLGGGGYGYTF,.,.,TRBJ1-2,TRBV28
TGTGCCAGCAGTTTATCTCGTGGCTACGAGCAGTACTTC,CASSLSRGYEQYF,.,.,TRBJ2-7,TRBV28